Listed here are 29 T cell receptor beta chains from one sample, sequenced in a study of spatial heterogeneity in lung cancer. Time point given: sample taken at primary tumor resection. Unsorted whole RNA from tumor, nontumor lung or frozen PBMC underwent sequencing. TCRdb fed the 5' RACE reads into MiXCR, producing one record per CDR3 protein. The repertoire holds approximately 40,000 distinct CDR3 sequences, with around 7.5% as singletons. The sequencing used PBMCs, collected at surgery. The receptor source for this set is a male donor with early-stage non-small cell lung cancer.

This clonotype was counted ten times or more. The genes are TRBV10-3 and TRBJ1-1, with TRBD1 as a possible D gene (5 bases). In germline, CDR1 is ENHRY, CDR2 SYGVKD. This CDR3 region has 13 residues. V was clipped by 3 bases and J by 1 base, with 6 bases between them. CDR3 DNA sequence: TGTGCCATCAGTGATAGGGGGAACACTGAAGCTTTCTTT. This encodes CAISDRGNTEAFF.

This clonotype was observed a handful of times. The chain uses TRBV7-3 and TRBJ2-2; 7 bases line up with TRBD2. The CDR3 consists of 16 residues. V lost 7 bases and J lost 2; bases outside the gene matches: 10. Germline CDR1 and CDR2: SGHTA and FQGTGA. The CDR3 region is CASTPSGGGNTGELFF. CDR3 nucleotides: TGTGCCAGCACCCCGTCGGGCGGGGGTAACACCGGGGAGCTGTTTTTT.

This clonotype was detected only a few times. The rearrangement links TRBV28 to TRBJ1-6; D is possibly TRBD1 (5 bases). Germline V gene sequence: CDR1 MDHEN, CDR2 SYDVKM. The V and J ends lost 6 bases and 7 bases respectively, with 10 bases between them. This CDR3 contains 13 residues. CDR3 coding DNA: TGTGCCAGCAGGGGGCAATCCAATTCACCCCTCCACTTT. Translating it yields CASRGQSNSPLHF.

V usage is TRBV11-2 and J usage is TRBJ1-3; D not certain. The CDR3 consists of 14 residues. Germline CDR1 is SGHAT and CDR2 is FQNNGV. With 5 bases removed from V and 3 bases from J, the gap between germline ends came to 11 bases. CDR3 bases: TGTGCCAGCAGCCAACGTGGATTTGGAAACACCATATATTTT. Protein: CASSQRGFGNTIYF.

This clonotype occurred a few times. V is TRBV20-1 and J is TRBJ2-3, with D possibly TRBD1 on 6 matching bases. The CDR3 is made up of 15 amino acids. Trimming removed 0 bases from V and 2 bases from J, with 12 bases in between. CDR1 is DFQATT and CDR2 is SNEGSKA in the germline V gene (reference sequence). The CDR3 is CSARDLDRSTDTQYF. The DNA for the CDR3 is TGCAGTGCTAGAGATCTAGACAGGTCCACAGATACGCAGTATTTT.

The rearrangement links TRBV9 to TRBJ2-3, with a weak D call TRBD2 (6 bases). The CDR3 is 16 amino acids. The germline V gene encodes CDR1 SGDLS and CDR2 YYNGEE. V was cut by 0 bases and J by 2 bases, with 13 bases left in between. The CDR3 nucleotides read TGTGCCAGCAGCGTAGTTGGAGGGGACCTCACAGATACGCAGTATTTT. Amino acid sequence: CASSVVGGDLTDTQYF.

This clonotype was observed at least ten times. V is TRBV4-3 and J is TRBJ2-7, with TRBD2 matching 11 bases. Germline loops: CDR1 LGHNA, CDR2 YSLEER. The CDR3 has 16 residues. J lost 6 bases, V lost 4 bases, and 11 bases had no gene match. CDR3 bases: TGCGCCAGCAGCCCCGGGGAACTAGCGGGAGCGGGCGAGCAGTACGTC. It encodes CASSPGELAGAGEQYV.

There are many counts of this clonotype. V and J are TRBV6-2 or TRBV6-3 and TRBJ1-5, with 7 bases that match TRBD1. In germline, CDR1 is MNHEY, CDR2 SVGEGT. V shed 6 bases, J shed 8 bases, and the junction held 7 bases outside the gene matches. The CDR3 loop spans 13 amino acids. The DNA of the CDR3 is TGTGCCAGCAGGGGACAGTTCACGGAGCCCCAGCATTTT. This sequence encodes CASRGQFTEPQHF.

The J gene is TRBJ2-2, the V gene TRBV2; 9 bases match TRBD2. The trim removed 8 bases at V and 0 bases at J, leaving 7 bases unmatched. The germline CDR1 and CDR2 sequences are SNHLY and FYNNEI. The CDR3 contains 16 residues. The CDR3 loop is CASRAIAGANTGELFF. CDR3 bases: TGTGCCAGCCGCGCTATAGCGGGGGCGAACACCGGGGAGCTGTTTTTT.

This clonotype was seen ten or more times. The chain recombines TRBV5-6 with TRBJ2-4; tentative D call: TRBD1 (5 bases). The germline V gene has CDR1 SGHDT and CDR2 YYEEEE. The CDR3 covers 18 residues. V shed 3 bases and J shed 1 base, with 20 bases lying between them. The chain's CDR3 is CASSSPIVPAGAKNIQYF. In DNA form, the CDR3 reads TGTGCCAGCAGCTCACCCATAGTCCCGGCAGGGGCCAAAAACATTCAGTACTTC.

This clonotype was seen many times. The chain is built from TRBV11-3 and TRBJ2-7; D remains ambiguous. The CDR3 has 14 amino acids. Trimming pared 5 bases from V and 0 bases from J, leaving 11 bases between. Germline CDR1 reads SGHNT; CDR2 reads YENEEA. The CDR3 spells CASSPRFSSYEQYV. As DNA, the CDR3 is TGTGCCAGCAGCCCCCGATTCAGCTCCTACGAGCAGTACGTC.

The chain is built from TRBV6-5 and TRBJ1-5; D unresolved. Germline CDR1 MNHEY, CDR2 SVGAGI. V was shortened by 0 bases and J by 3 bases, with 9 bases between the two germline ends. The length of the CDR3 is 15 residues. DNA for the CDR3: TGTGCCAGCAGTTACTCGATCGGAAACAATCAGCCCCAGCATTTT. Translating it yields CASSYSIGNNQPQHF.

This clonotype was recorded many times. The rearrangement links TRBV6-6 to TRBJ2-2; D is ambiguous. The germline V and J ends were trimmed by 0 bases and 0 bases, with 2 bases remaining between them. Germline loops: CDR1 MNHNY, CDR2 SVGAGI (reference sequence). The CDR3 spans 14 residues. The CDR3 reads CASSYSPNTGELFF. CDR3 DNA: TGTGCCAGCAGTTACTCTCCGAACACCGGGGAGCTGTTTTTT.

This clonotype was recorded many times. V gene TRBV27 combines with J gene TRBJ1-1; 8 nucleotides line up with TRBD1. Germline V gene lookup returns CDR1 MNHEY and CDR2 SMNVEV (reference sequence). The CDR3 contains 13 residues. The ends lost 6 bases at V and 4 bases at J; junction bases unmatched: 4. The CDR3 DNA is TGTGCCAGCAGGGACAGGGTGTTCACTGAAGCTTTCTTT. Its translation is CASRDRVFTEAFF.

This clonotype was seen more than once but under ten times. The chain employs TRBV20-1 and TRBJ1-1, with D unresolved. The CDR3 consists of 11 residues. Deletions cut 3 bases from V and 2 bases from J, with 4 bases between. The germline CDR1 and CDR2 sequences are DFQATT and SNEGSKA (reference sequence). The CDR3 region is CSASSNTEAFF. The CDR3 bases are TGCAGTGCTAGCTCTAACACTGAAGCTTTCTTT.

The rearrangement joins TRBV6-6 to TRBJ2-1; 10 bases are shared with TRBD2. The V segment lost 2 bases and the J segment 10 bases; nucleotides outside the gene matches: 5. CDR1 is MNHNY and CDR2 is SVGAGI in the germline V gene (reference sequence). The CDR3 is 14 amino acids. CDR3 in DNA: TGTGCCAGCAGTTACACTAGCGGGAATATAGAGCAGTTCTTC. Translated: CASSYTSGNIEQFF.

The chain combines TRBV5-5 with TRBJ2-2, with D perhaps matching TRBD2 (6 bases). Germline V lookup: CDR1 SGHKS, CDR2 YYEKEE (reference sequence). There are 15 residues in the CDR3. V dropped 0 bases and J dropped 1 base, with 7 bases sitting between them. This CDR3 reads CASSLGLENTGELFF. For the CDR3, the DNA is TGTGCCAGCAGCTTGGGACTAGAGAACACCGGGGAGCTGTTTTTT.

At least ten counts were recorded for this clonotype. V is TRBV6-6 and J is TRBJ1-1; D may be TRBD1 (6 bases). CDR3 length: 15 amino acids. V lost 5 bases and J lost 4, with 17 bases in between. CDR1 and CDR2 from the germline V gene are MNHNY and SVGAGI (reference sequence). The DNA of the CDR3 is TGTGCCAGCAGTCCCATCGGGGGGCGAGGCACTGAAGCTTTCTTT. This translates into CASSPIGGRGTEAFF.

CDR3 region: CASSLVGGTYNEQFF. The CDR3 DNA reads TGTGCCAGCAGCTTAGTGGGGGGGACCTACAATGAGCAGTTCTTC. The chain carries TRBV7-2 and TRBJ2-1; 7 positions agree with TRBD2. This CDR3 is 15 amino acids long. With 1 base clipped from V and 2 bases from J, the junction kept 2 bases outside the gene matches. Germline-derived CDR1 and CDR2 are SGHTA and FQGNSA.

This clonotype has more than one count but fewer than ten. The genes are TRBV2 and TRBJ1-2, with D hard to call. Germline CDR1 and CDR2: SNHLY and FYNNEI. The CDR3 is made up of 12 amino acids. The V end lost 6 bases, the J end lost 7 bases, and 12 bases lay between the germline ends. Written as DNA, the CDR3 is TGTGCCAGCAGCCCGCGGACCTCTGGCTACACCTTC. Residues: CASSPRTSGYTF. Full variable domain (missing parts from reference TRBV2 and TRBJ1-2): EPEVTQTPSHQVTQMGQEVILRCVPISNHLYFYWYRQILGQKVEFLVSFYNNEISEKSEIFDDQFSVERPDGSNFTLKIRSTKLEDSAMYFCASSPRTSGYTFGSGTRLTVV.

This clonotype was recorded many times. The gene calls are TRBV20-1 and TRBJ1-5; D is unclear. The CDR3 runs to 13 residues. Germline V lookup: CDR1 DFQATT, CDR2 SNEGSKA (reference sequence). V gave up 2 bases and J gave up 2 bases, with 7 bases separating them. Written as DNA, the CDR3 is TGCAGTGCTAGACCTGATCGCAATCAGCCCCAGCATTTT. It encodes CSARPDRNQPQHF.

This clonotype was seen at least ten times. The rearrangement joins TRBV28 to TRBJ1-1, with D perhaps matching TRBD1 (5 bases). Deletions cut 10 bases from V and 1 base from J, with 7 bases between. Germline CDR1 MDHEN, CDR2 SYDVKM. CDR3 length equals 11 residues. The CDR3 region has the DNA TGTGCCACCGGACAGAACACTGAAGCTTTCTTT. This codes for CATGQNTEAFF.

This clonotype appeared many times. This chain joins TRBV15 and TRBJ2-7; a possible D gene is TRBD2 (6 bases). The germline V and J ends were trimmed by 0 bases and 0 bases, with 9 bases remaining between them. CDR3 length equals 15 residues. Germline CDR1 is LNHNV and CDR2 is YYDKDF (reference sequence). DNA for the CDR3: TGTGCCACCAGCAGAGATCGGGGGAGCTCCTACGAGCAGTACGTC. Translated, it gives CATSRDRGSSYEQYV.

This clonotype was seen many times. The rearrangement links TRBV13 to TRBJ1-1; maybe TRBD1 (5 bases). The CDR3 contains 16 residues. The ends were cut back, 2 bases at V and 3 bases at J, with 16 bases in the middle. CDR1 is PRHDT, CDR2 FYEKMQ, per germline (reference sequence). CDR3 in amino acids: CASSLFRDYPYTEAFF. CDR3 coding DNA: TGTGCCAGCAGCTTATTTCGGGACTACCCCTACACTGAAGCTTTCTTT.

This clonotype has at least ten counts. The rearrangement joins TRBV12-3 or TRBV12-4 to TRBJ1-3; TRBD1 matches at 9 bases. CDR3 length: 14 residues. After removal of 7 bases from V and 4 bases from J, the junction contained 5 bases not matched to a gene. Here the CDR3 DNA reads TGTGCCAGCACGGGGACAGGGCAGGGAAACACCATATATTTT. This sequence encodes CASTGTGQGNTIYF.

At least ten counts were recorded for this clonotype. The J gene is TRBJ1-4, the V gene TRBV5-5; TRBD1 aligns across 9 bases. This CDR3 is built from 15 residues. Unmatched junction bases numbered 3, after V lost 4 bases and J lost 2 bases. Germline CDR1 is SGHKS and CDR2 is YYEKEE (reference sequence). CDR3 bases: TGTGCCAGCAGCCAACAGGGGGCTACTAATGAAAAACTGTTTTTT. Translated: CASSQQGATNEKLFF.

This clonotype was counted ten times or more. The rearrangement uses TRBV5-1 and TRBJ1-1; D uncertain. Germline values: CDR1 SGHRS, CDR2 YFSETQ. The CDR3 loop spans 14 amino acids. V dropped 4 bases and J dropped 3 bases, with 13 bases sitting between them. The CDR3 sequence: CASSGPGQDTEAFF. The CDR3 nucleotides are TGCGCCAGCAGCGGCCCTGGGCAGGACACTGAAGCTTTCTTT.

The chain is built from TRBV18 and TRBJ1-1; 7 bases match TRBD1. The V and J ends lost 3 bases and 6 bases, in that order; junction bases with no gene match: 10. The germline gives CDR1 KGHSH, CDR2 LQKENI. This CDR3 region has 15 residues. The CDR3 here is CASSPVTGTIAEAFF. The DNA of the CDR3 is TGTGCCAGCTCACCGGTGACAGGGACCATCGCTGAAGCTTTCTTT. The full variable domain, in which reference TRBV18 and TRBJ1-1 provide the parts outside the CDR3, is NAGVMQNPRHLVRRRGQEARLRCSPMKGHSHVYWYRQLPEEGLKFMVYLQKENIIDESGMPKERFSAEFPKEGPSILRIQQVVRGDSAAYFCASSPVTGTIAEAFFGQGTRLTVV.

There are many counts of this clonotype. A junction end diverges from the germline sequence, so it may reflect a read error. The chain couples TRBV27 to TRBJ2-7; tentatively, D is TRBD1 or TRBD2 (5 bases each). This CDR3 has 12 amino acids. The germline gives CDR1 MNHEY, CDR2 SMNVEV (reference sequence). As DNA, the CDR3 is TGTGCCTGCAGAGGGGTCTCCTACGAGCAGTACTTC. Translated: CACRGVSYEQYF.